This T cell receptor (beta chain) was profiled in a study of blood T cells in healthy people across ages. On this clonotype itself: The antigen remains unidentified.

Whole-study results and caveats: With age, beta diversity per million T cells declined roughly linearly, significantly by approximately 40. The study found more naive CD4+ cells and higher diversity in long-lived than aged donors.

With a J-beta primer mix and a sample-barcoded 5' primer, a second PCR ran about 7 to 11 cycles. MiXCR, applied by TCRdb to the 5' RACE reads, yields one record per CDR3 protein. The sample contains some 800,000 distinct CDR3 sequences, just under 25% of which appear only once. This CDR3 is 11 amino acids long. Trimming left V 3 bases short and J 9 bases short, with 8 bases between. CDR1 is MDHEN, CDR2 SYDVKM, per germline. These data also formed part of another study, on T cells of mothers and their children. As reported in that work: Whatever RNA was extracted went entirely into cDNA synthesis, at roughly 1.5 ug per 15 ul. In each mother, TCR beta CDR3 reads exceeded 9.5 million; in each child, they numbered 3 million to 3.5 million.

This clonotype was sampled from a boy aged 5-17 years in good health. Specimen: blood. This chain links TRBV28 with TRBJ2-5; D perhaps matches TRBD2 (5 bases). The CDR3 here is CASSLEEPQYF. The CDR3 DNA is TGTGCCAGCAGTTTGGAGGAACCCCAGTACTTC.